A single sample gave rise to the 27 T cell receptor beta chains below, sequenced in a study of blood T cell repertoires in COVID-19. Here immunoSEQ multiplex PCR was the method, and the copy in TCRdb shows in-frame clones only, minus some. The data show over 200,000 clones, about nine tenths seen once. What was sequenced was peripheral blood. These receptor sequences come from a man in his fifties or sixties who had recovered from COVID-19.

The gene calls are TRBV2 and TRBJ1-1; D is undetermined. This CDR3 has 14 amino acids. Germline assignment: CDR1 SNHLY and CDR2 FYNNEI. The V gene lost 3 bases and the J gene lost 0 bases, with 8 bases spanning the gap. The CDR3 here is CASSDEVLNTEAFF. In DNA, the CDR3 is TGTGCCAGCAGTGACGAGGTCTTGAACACTGAAGCTTTCTTT.

The table lists this clone with a count of one. V gene TRBV27 combines with J gene TRBJ2-1; D is perhaps TRBD2 (6 bases). The CDR3 contains 13 residues. CDR1 is MNHEY, CDR2 SMNVEV, per germline (reference sequence). V lost 5 bases and J 6 bases, leaving 11 bases between the germline ends. CDR3: CASSPGTFNEQFF. As DNA, the CDR3 is TGTGCCAGCAGTCCCGGGACTTTCAATGAGCAGTTCTTC.

The chain is built from TRBV7-3 and TRBJ2-5; D is unclear. The germline V gene has CDR1 SGHTA and CDR2 FQGTGA. V lost 0 bases, J lost 5 bases, and 7 bases lay in between. The CDR3 totals 13 residues. The CDR3 protein is CASSLTNKETQYF. The CDR3 DNA reads as TGTGCCAGCAGCTTAACTAACAAGGAGACCCAGTACTTC.

The CDR3 nucleotides are TGTGCCAGCACCACCCGGGGGAGGGGAGGTTTCCACGAGCAGTACTTC. Its translation is CASTTRGRGGFHEQYF. The rearrangement uses TRBV5-8 and TRBJ2-7, with 7 bases that match TRBD2. From germline, CDR1 is SGHTS and CDR2 YDEGEE. Losses at the gene ends were 6 bases for V and 5 bases for J; bases not matched to a gene: 17. The CDR3 is 16 amino acids.

The J gene is TRBJ2-3, the V gene TRBV7-9; D is unresolved. Germline loops: CDR1 SEHNR, CDR2 FQNEAQ (reference sequence). The V and J ends lost 3 bases and 6 bases respectively, with 16 bases between them. The CDR3 contains 15 residues. The DNA for the CDR3 is TGTGCCAGCAGCTTCGACGGAAGTGGAGTGGATACGCAGTATTTT. It encodes CASSFDGSGVDTQYF.

This rearrangement joins TRBV11-2 to TRBJ2-1; 10 bases line up with TRBD1. V shed 3 bases and J 8 bases; nucleotides not matched to a gene: 7. Per germline, CDR1 SGHAT and CDR2 FQNNGV. The length of the CDR3 is 15 residues. This CDR3 reads CASSFSGQGFHEQFF. The CDR3 DNA follows: TGTGCCAGCAGCTTCTCGGGACAGGGGTTCCATGAGCAGTTCTTC.

The V and J genes are TRBV19 and TRBJ1-1, with D tentatively TRBD1 (5 bases). CDR3 size: 13 residues. Germline V gives CDR1 LNHDA, CDR2 SQIVND (reference sequence). V lost 5 bases and J 6 bases, leaving 13 bases between the germline ends. CDR3 bases: TGTGCCAGTAGTGCCTCACAGGTCCCTGAAGCTTTCTTT. Translation gives CASSASQVPEAFF. The full variable domain, its missing parts supplied by reference TRBV19 and TRBJ1-1, is DGGITQSPKYLFRKEGQNVTLSCEQNLNHDAMYWYRQDPGQGLRLIYYSQIVNDFQKGDIAEGYSVSREKKESFPLTVTSAQKNPTAFYLCASSASQVPEAFFGQGTRLTVV.

J is TRBJ1-2 and V is TRBV3-1 (or the pseudogene TRBV3-2), with TRBD1 as a possible D gene (5 bases). The CDR3 is 15 amino acids. Trimming took 3 bases from V and 5 from J, leaving 16 bases between them. Germline CDR1 is LGHDT and CDR2 is YNNKEL (reference sequence). The CDR3 protein is CASSQGQGWIYGYTF. CDR3 coding DNA: TGTGCCAGCAGCCAGGGGCAGGGATGGATATATGGCTACACCTTC.

The chain uses TRBV29-1 and TRBJ2-2; 10 positions agree with TRBD1. With V trimmed by 6 bases and J by 1 base, 5 bases remained unmatched. This CDR3 spans 15 amino acids. Germline V lookup: CDR1 SQVTM, CDR2 ANQGSEA. The CDR3 is CSVRTGGMNTGELFF. CDR3 coding DNA: TGCAGCGTCCGGACAGGGGGGATGAACACCGGGGAGCTGTTTTTT.

The chain has TRBV4-1 and TRBJ2-3; no definite D call. CDR1 is MGHRA and CDR2 is YSYEKL in the germline V gene. Trimming cost V 1 base and J 2 bases, with 13 bases left between them. CDR3 length: 16 amino acids. The CDR3 spells CASSQAVSTYTDTQYF. CDR3 in DNA: TGCGCCAGCAGCCAAGCGGTCTCTACCTACACAGATACGCAGTATTTT.

The chain has TRBV7-9 and TRBJ2-1, with 9 bases lining up with TRBD1. Unmatched junction bases numbered 6, after V lost 2 bases and J lost 7 bases. The CDR3 is 15 residues long. Germline V lookup: CDR1 SEHNR, CDR2 FQNEAQ (reference sequence). This CDR3 is CASSLRQGVRNEQFF. In DNA, the CDR3 is TGTGCCAGCAGCTTACGACAGGGGGTACGGAATGAGCAGTTCTTC.

The V gene is TRBV7-2, the J gene TRBJ2-1; no firm D call. Trimming cost V 2 bases and J 4 bases, with 6 bases left between them. Germline-derived CDR1 and CDR2 are SGHTA and FQGNSA. The CDR3 covers 13 residues. For the CDR3, the DNA is TGTGCCAGCAGCTTAACGAGGTACAATGAGCAGTTCTTC. Translating gives CASSLTRYNEQFF.

This clone was detected only once. The rearrangement links TRBV2 to TRBJ2-1, with 7 bases aligning to TRBD2. The J segment lost 9 bases and the V segment lost 3 bases, leaving 8 bases of the junction unmatched. Germline V gene data show CDR1 as SNHLY and CDR2 as FYNNEI. The CDR3 is made up of 14 amino acids. For the CDR3, the DNA is TGTGCCAGCAGTGAGTGGCAGCCGGGGGGTGAGCAGTTCTTC. This gives the protein CASSEWQPGGEQFF.

The genes are TRBV10-2 and TRBJ1-4, with 8 bases matching TRBD1. Trimming removed 5 bases from V and 5 bases from J; junction bases left unmatched: 7. The CDR3 has 15 amino acids. Germline assignment: CDR1 WSHSY and CDR2 SAAADI. CDR3 sequence (DNA): TGCGCCAGCAGTCTAGGACAGGGACGGAATGAAAAACTGTTTTTT. As protein: CASSLGQGRNEKLFF.

The chain carries TRBV6-6 and TRBJ2-7; TRBD1 aligns across 10 bases. The CDR3 extends over 16 amino acids. CDR1 and CDR2 (germline): MNHNY, SVGAGI (reference sequence). V trimming: 4 bases; J trimming: 6 bases; junction bases outside the gene matches: 12. This chain's CDR3 is CASSSWGDRGYLEQYF. As DNA, the CDR3 is TGTGCCAGCAGTTCGTGGGGGGACAGGGGTTACCTCGAGCAGTACTTC.

The genes are TRBV9 and TRBJ2-3, with 11 nucleotides matching TRBD2. The germline CDR1 and CDR2 sequences are SGDLS and YYNGEE. The CDR3 is made up of 15 amino acids. V trimming: 4 bases; J trimming: 1 base; junction bases outside the gene matches: 2. The chain's CDR3 is CASSSGLAGTDTQYF. In DNA form, the CDR3 reads TGTGCCAGCAGCTCGGGACTAGCGGGCACAGATACGCAGTATTTT.

CDR3 loop: CSGGFYRTGGNEQFF. The CDR3 DNA follows: TGCAGCGGCGGGTTTTACAGGACAGGGGGCAATGAGCAGTTCTTC. The rearrangement links TRBV29-1 to TRBJ2-1; 10 bases are a match to TRBD1. This CDR3 region has 15 residues. Germline V lookup: CDR1 SQVTM, CDR2 ANQGSEA. Losses at the gene ends were 7 bases for V and 6 bases for J; bases not matched to a gene: 12.

The rearrangement links TRBV5-1 to TRBJ2-2; 9 nucleotides agree with TRBD2. Trimming took 5 bases from V and 1 from J; bases not matched to a gene: 9. There are 17 residues in the CDR3. CDR1 is SGHRS and CDR2 is YFSETQ in the germline V gene. The CDR3 nucleotides read TGCGCCAGCAGTCGGGTCCCAGCGGGAGGGAACACCGGGGAGCTGTTTTTT. Its protein product is CASSRVPAGGNTGELFF.

The chain couples TRBV19 to TRBJ1-1; 7 positions match TRBD1. V lost 3 bases, J lost 11 bases, and 9 bases stayed unmatched. The CDR3 length is 13 residues. Looked up from germline, CDR1 is LNHDA and CDR2 is SQIVND (reference sequence). The CDR3 coding sequence is TGTGCCAGTAGTATGTCGGTGGCAGGGGGTGCTTTCTTT. Its translation: CASSMSVAGGAFF.

V and J are TRBV28 and TRBJ2-3; 12 bases map to TRBD2. The V and J ends lost 5 bases and 6 bases, in that order; junction bases with no gene match: 3. This CDR3 has 14 amino acids. The V gene's germline CDR1 is MDHEN and CDR2 SYDVKM. CDR3 sequence reads: CASSRTSGTDTQYF. CDR3 coding DNA: TGTGCCAGCAGTAGGACTAGCGGGACGGATACGCAGTATTTT.

The chain combines TRBV30 with TRBJ2-4; 7 bases map to TRBD1. CDR1 is GTSNPN, CDR2 SVGIG, per germline (reference sequence). Unmatched junction bases numbered 4, after V lost 3 bases and J lost 2 bases. The CDR3 length is 14 residues. CDR3 nucleotide sequence: TGTGCCTGGAGCGACAGGGTCTCCAAAAACATTCAGTACTTC. It encodes CAWSDRVSKNIQYF.

The chain has TRBV4-1 and TRBJ2-6; the D gene is possibly TRBD2 (6 bases). Trimming stripped 1 base from V and 4 bases from J, with 17 bases between. CDR3 length equals 18 residues. Germline V lookup: CDR1 MGHRA, CDR2 YSYEKL. The CDR3 protein is CASSQVRDGGSGANVLTF. The CDR3 bases are TGCGCCAGCAGCCAAGTCCGGGACGGGGGATCAGGGGCCAACGTCCTGACTTTC.

The V gene is TRBV18, the J gene TRBJ1-2, with 9 bases lining up with TRBD1. The CDR3 length is 14 residues. J was trimmed by 5 bases and V by 9 bases; bases with no gene match: 10. CDR1 and CDR2 from the germline V gene are KGHSH and LQKENI. CDR3 sequence: CASTLQGANYGYTF. The CDR3 bases are TGTGCCAGTACCTTACAGGGGGCGAATTATGGCTACACCTTC.

The chain joins TRBV5-4 to TRBJ2-5; 7 bases match TRBD2. The CDR3 contains 16 residues. V shed 4 bases, J shed 4 bases, and the junction held 13 bases outside the gene matches. The germline V gene encodes CDR1 SGHNT and CDR2 YYREEE (reference sequence). CDR3 coding DNA: TGTGCCAGCAGCCCCGAGGCGGGCGCGGGAGCAGAGACCCAGTACTTC. It codes for CASSPEAGAGAETQYF.

The chain is built from TRBV18 and TRBJ1-2; D may be TRBD1 (5 bases). The germline V and J ends were trimmed by 3 bases and 8 bases, with 19 bases remaining between them. CDR1 KGHSH and CDR2 LQKENI come from the germline V gene. CDR3 length: 15 amino acids. CDR3 sequence: CASSPDVQGERGYTF. Written as DNA, the CDR3 is TGTGCCAGCTCACCTGACGTCCAGGGCGAACGGGGCTACACCTTC.

The rearrangement uses TRBV28 and TRBJ2-1, with TRBD1 matching over 7 bases. This CDR3 comprises 15 residues. CDR1 MDHEN and CDR2 SYDVKM come from the germline V gene. With V trimmed by 1 base and J by 7 bases, 7 bases remained unmatched. This CDR3 reads CASSLSVDRNNEQFF. For the CDR3, the DNA is TGTGCCAGCAGTTTATCTGTGGACAGGAATAATGAGCAGTTCTTC.

The table lists this clone with a count of one. The V call is TRBV5-1, the J call TRBJ2-7; 11 bases are a match to TRBD1. V was pared by 0 bases and J by 4 bases, with 9 bases of the junction left unmatched. Germline CDR1 reads SGHRS; CDR2 reads YFSETQ. The CDR3 loop spans 17 amino acids. CDR3 residues: CASSLGTRTGGLYEQYF. Here the CDR3 DNA reads TGCGCCAGCAGCTTGGGAACGCGGACAGGGGGCTTGTACGAGCAGTACTTC.